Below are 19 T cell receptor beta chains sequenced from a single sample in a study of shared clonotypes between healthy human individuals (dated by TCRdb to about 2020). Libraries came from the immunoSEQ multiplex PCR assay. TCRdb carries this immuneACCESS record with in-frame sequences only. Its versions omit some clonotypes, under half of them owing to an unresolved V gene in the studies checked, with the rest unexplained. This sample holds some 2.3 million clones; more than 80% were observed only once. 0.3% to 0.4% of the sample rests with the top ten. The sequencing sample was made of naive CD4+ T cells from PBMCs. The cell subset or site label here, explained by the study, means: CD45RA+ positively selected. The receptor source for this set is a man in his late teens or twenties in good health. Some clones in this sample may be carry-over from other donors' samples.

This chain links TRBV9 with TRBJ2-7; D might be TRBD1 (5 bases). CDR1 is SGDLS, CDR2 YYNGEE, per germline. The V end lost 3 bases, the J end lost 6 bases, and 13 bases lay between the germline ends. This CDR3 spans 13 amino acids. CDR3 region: CASSAGNSGEQYF. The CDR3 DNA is TGTGCCAGCAGCGCAGGGAATTCGGGCGAGCAGTACTTC.

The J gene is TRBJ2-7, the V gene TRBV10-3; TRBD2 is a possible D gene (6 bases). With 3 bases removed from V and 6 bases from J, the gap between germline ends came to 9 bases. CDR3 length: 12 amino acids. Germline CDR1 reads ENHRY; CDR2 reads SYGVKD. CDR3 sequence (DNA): TGTGCCATCAGTGAACTAGCAGCCGAGCAGTACTTC. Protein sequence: CAISELAAEQYF.

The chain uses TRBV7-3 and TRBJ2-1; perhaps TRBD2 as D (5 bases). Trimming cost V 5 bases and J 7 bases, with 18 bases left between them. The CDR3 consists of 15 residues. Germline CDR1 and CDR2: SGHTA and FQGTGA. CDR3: CASSPYLGTGNEQFF. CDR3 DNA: TGTGCCAGCAGCCCTTATTTAGGAACGGGGAATGAGCAGTTCTTC.

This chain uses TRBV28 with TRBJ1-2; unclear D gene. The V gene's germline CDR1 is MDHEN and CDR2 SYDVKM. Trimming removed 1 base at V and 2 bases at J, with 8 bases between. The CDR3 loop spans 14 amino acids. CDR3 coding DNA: TGTGCCAGCAGTTTATTGTCAGAAAACTATGGCTACACCTTC. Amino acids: CASSLLSENYGYTF.

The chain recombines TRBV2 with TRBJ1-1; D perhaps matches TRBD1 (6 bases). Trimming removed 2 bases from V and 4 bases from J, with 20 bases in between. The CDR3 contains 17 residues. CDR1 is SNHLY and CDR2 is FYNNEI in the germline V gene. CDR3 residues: CASSESGQPPGVTEAFF. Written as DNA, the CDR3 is TGTGCCAGCAGTGAATCGGGACAACCGCCCGGGGTCACTGAAGCTTTCTTT. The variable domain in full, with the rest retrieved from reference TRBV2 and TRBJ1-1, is EPEVTQTPSHQVTQMGQEVILRCVPISNHLYFYWYRQILGQKVEFLVSFYNNEISEKSEIFDDQFSVERPDGSNFTLKIRSTKLEDSAMYFCASSESGQPPGVTEAFFGQGTRLTVV.

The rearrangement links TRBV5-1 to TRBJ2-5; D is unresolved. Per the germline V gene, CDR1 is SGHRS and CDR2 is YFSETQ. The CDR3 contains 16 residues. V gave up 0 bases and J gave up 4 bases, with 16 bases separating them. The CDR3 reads CASSLGTRLSGETQYF. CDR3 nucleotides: TGCGCCAGCAGCTTGGGGACCAGGTTGTCTGGAGAGACCCAGTACTTC.

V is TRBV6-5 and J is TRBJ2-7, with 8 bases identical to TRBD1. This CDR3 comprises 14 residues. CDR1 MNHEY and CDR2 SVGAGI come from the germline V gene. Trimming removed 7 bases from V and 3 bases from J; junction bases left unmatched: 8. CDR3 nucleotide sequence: TGTGCCAGCACCCCCGGGACAGGTGTCTACGAGCAGTACTTC. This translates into CASTPGTGVYEQYF.

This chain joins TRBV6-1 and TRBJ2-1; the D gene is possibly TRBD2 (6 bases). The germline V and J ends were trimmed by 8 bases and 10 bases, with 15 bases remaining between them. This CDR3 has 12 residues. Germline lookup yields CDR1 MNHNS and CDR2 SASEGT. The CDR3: CASRDFGAEQFF. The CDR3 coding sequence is TGTGCCAGCCGGGACTTTGGGGCAGAGCAGTTCTTC.

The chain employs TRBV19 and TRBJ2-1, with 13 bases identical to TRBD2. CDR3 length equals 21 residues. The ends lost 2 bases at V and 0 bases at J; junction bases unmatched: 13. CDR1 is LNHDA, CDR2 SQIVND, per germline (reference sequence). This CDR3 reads CASSITPTSGRWASSYNEQFF. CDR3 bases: TGTGCCAGTAGTATAACCCCGACTAGCGGGAGGTGGGCAAGCTCCTACAATGAGCAGTTCTTC.

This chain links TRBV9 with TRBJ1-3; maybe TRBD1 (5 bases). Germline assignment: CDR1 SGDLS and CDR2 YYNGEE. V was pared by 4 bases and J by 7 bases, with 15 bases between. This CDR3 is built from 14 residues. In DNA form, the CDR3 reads TGTGCCAGCAGCACCCGGACACCCGCGAACACCATATATTTT. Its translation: CASSTRTPANTIYF. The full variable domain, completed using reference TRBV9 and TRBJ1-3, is DSGVTQTPKHLITATGQRVTLRCSPRSGDLSVYWYQQSLDQGLQFLIQYYNGEERAKGNILERFSAQQFPDLHSELNLSSLELGDSALYFCASSTRTPANTIYFGEGSWLTVV.

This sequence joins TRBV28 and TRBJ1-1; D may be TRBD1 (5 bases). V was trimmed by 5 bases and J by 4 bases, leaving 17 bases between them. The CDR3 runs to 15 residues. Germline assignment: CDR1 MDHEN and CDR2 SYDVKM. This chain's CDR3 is CASSTSTDLSTEAFF. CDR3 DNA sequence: TGTGCCAGCAGTACCTCGACAGATCTTAGCACTGAAGCTTTCTTT. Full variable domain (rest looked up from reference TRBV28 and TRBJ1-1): DVKVTQSSRYLVKRTGEKVFLECVQDMDHENMFWYRQDPGLGLRLIYFSYDVKMKEKGDIPEGYSVSREKKERFSLILESASTNQTSMYLCASSTSTDLSTEAFFGQGTRLTVV.

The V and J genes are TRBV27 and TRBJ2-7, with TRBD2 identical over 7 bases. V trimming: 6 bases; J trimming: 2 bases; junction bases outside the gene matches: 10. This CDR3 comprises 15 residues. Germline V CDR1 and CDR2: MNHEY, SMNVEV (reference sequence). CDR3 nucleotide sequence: TGTGCCAGCAGCTCAGCCGGCGGGAGTACCTACGAGCAGTACTTC. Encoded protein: CASSSAGGSTYEQYF.

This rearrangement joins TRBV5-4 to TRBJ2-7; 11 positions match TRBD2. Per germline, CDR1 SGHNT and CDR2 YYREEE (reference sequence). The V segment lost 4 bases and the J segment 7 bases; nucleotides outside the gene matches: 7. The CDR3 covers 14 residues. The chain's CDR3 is CASSTSGSRGEQYF. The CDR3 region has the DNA TGTGCCAGCAGCACTAGCGGGAGTCGGGGTGAGCAGTACTTC.

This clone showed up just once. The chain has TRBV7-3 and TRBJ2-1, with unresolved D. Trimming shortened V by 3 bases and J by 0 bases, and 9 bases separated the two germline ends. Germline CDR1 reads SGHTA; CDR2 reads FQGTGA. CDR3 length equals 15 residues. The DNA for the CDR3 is TGTGCCAGCAGCTTCGAGTCCAGCTCCTACAATGAGCAGTTCTTC. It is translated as CASSFESSSYNEQFF.

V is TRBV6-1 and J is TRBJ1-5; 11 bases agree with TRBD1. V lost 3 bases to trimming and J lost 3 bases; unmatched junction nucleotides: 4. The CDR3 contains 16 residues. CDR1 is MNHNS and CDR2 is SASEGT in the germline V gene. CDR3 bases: TGTGCCAGCAGTGAGGGGACAGGGGGTTACAATCAGCCCCAGCATTTT. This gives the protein CASSEGTGGYNQPQHF.

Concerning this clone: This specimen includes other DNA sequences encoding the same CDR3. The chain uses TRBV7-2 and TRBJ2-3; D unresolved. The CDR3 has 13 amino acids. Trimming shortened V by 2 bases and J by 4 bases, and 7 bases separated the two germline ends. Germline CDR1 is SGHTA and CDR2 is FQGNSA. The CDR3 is CASSLTGADTQYF. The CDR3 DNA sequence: TGTGCCAGCAGCTTAACGGGTGCAGATACGCAGTATTTT.

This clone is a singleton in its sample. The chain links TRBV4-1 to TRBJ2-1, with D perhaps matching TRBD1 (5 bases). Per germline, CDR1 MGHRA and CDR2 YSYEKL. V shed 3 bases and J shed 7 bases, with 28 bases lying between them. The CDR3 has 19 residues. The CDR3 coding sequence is TGCGCCAGCAGCCATCCCCGTCGGTCCGGCGCGGACACATTGAATGAGCAGTTCTTC. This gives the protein CASSHPRRSGADTLNEQFF.

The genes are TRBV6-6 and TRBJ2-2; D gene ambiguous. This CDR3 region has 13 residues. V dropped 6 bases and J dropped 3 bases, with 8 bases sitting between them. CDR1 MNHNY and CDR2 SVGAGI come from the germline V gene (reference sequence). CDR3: CASSNDYTGELFF. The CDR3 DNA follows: TGTGCCAGCAGCAACGACTACACCGGGGAGCTGTTTTTT.

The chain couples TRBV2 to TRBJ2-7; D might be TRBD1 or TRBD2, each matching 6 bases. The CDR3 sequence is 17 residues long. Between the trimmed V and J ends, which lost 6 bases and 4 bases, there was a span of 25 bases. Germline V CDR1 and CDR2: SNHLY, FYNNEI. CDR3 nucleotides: TGTGCCAGCAGCGAGGGGGAAGGAGGGCTAAAACGTTACGAGCAGTACTTC. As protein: CASSEGEGGLKRYEQYF.